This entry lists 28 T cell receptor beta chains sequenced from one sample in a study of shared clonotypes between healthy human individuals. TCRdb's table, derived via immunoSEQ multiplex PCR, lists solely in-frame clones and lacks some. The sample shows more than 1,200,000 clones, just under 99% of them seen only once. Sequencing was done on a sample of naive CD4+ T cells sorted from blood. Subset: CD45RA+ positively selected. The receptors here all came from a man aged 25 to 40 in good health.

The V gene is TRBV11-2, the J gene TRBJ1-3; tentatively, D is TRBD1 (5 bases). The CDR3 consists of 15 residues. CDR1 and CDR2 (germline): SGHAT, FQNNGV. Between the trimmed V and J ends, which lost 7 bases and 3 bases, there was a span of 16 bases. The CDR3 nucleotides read TGTGCCAGCACCCTGGTTGGGGGAAGTGGAAACACCATATATTTT. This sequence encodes CASTLVGGSGNTIYF.

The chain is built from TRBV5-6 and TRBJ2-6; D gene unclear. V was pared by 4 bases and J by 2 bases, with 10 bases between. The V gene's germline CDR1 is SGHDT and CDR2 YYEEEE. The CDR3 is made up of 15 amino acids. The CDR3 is CASSLTLAGANVLTF. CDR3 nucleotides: TGTGCCAGCAGCCTGACCTTAGCTGGGGCCAACGTCCTGACTTTC. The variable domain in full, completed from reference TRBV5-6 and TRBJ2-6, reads DAGVTQSPTHLIKTRGQQVTLRCSPKSGHDTVSWYQQALGQGPQFIFQYYEEEERQRGNFPDRFSGHQFPNYSSELNVNALLLGDSALYLCASSLTLAGANVLTFGAGSRLTVL.

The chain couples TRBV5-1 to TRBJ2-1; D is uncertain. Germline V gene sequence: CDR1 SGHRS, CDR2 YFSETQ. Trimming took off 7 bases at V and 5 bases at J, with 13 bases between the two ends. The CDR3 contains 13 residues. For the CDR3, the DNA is TGCGCCAGCTCTAGAAATGGAAACAATGAGCAGTTCTTC. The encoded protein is CASSRNGNNEQFF.

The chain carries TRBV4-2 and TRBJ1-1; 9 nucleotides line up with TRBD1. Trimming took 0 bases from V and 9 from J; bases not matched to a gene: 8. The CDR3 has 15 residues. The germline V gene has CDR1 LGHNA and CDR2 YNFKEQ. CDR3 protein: CASSQDPGQGPKAFF. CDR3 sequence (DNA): TGTGCCAGCAGCCAAGACCCGGGACAGGGTCCGAAAGCTTTCTTT.

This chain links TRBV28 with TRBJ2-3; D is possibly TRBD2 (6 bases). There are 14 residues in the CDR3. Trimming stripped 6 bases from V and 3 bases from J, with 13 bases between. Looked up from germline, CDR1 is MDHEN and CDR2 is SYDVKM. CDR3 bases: TGTGCCAGCAGGCGACTAGTGCAAACAGATACGCAGTATTTT. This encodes CASRRLVQTDTQYF.

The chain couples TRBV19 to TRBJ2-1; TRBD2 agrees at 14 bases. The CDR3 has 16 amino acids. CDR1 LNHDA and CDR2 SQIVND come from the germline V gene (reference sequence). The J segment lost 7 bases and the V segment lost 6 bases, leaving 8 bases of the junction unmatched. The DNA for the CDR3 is TGTGCCAGTAGAAGCCCGGGACTAGCGGGAGTAAATGAGCAGTTCTTC. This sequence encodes CASRSPGLAGVNEQFF.

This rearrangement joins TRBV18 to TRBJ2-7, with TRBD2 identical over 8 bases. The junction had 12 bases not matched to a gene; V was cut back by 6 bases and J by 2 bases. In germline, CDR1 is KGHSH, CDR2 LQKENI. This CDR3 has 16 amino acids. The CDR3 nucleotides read TGTGCCAGCTCTCAACCCGGTCAGCGGGGGACCTACGAGCAGTACTTC. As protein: CASSQPGQRGTYEQYF.

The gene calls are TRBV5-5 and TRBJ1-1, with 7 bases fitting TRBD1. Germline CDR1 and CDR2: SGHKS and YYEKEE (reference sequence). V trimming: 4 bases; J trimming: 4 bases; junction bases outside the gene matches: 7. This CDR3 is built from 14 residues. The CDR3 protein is CASSLAGTVTEAFF. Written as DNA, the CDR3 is TGTGCCAGCAGCCTGGCCGGGACAGTCACTGAAGCTTTCTTT.

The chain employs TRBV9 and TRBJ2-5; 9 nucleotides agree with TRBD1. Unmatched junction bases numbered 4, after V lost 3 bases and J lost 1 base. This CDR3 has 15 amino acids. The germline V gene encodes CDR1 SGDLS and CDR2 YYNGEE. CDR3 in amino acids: CASSAEQGAQETQYF. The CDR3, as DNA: TGTGCCAGCAGCGCGGAACAGGGGGCCCAAGAGACCCAGTACTTC.

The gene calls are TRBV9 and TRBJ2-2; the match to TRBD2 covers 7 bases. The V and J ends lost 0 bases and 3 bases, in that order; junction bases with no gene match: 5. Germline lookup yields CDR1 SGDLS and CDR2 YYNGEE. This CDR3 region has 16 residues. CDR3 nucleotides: TGTGCCAGCAGCGTAGTAGCGGGCGCCGACACCGGGGAGCTGTTTTTT. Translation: CASSVVAGADTGELFF.

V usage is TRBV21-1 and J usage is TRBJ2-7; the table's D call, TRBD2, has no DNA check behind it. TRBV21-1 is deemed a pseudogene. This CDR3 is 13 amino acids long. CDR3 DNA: TGTGCCAGCAGCAGCCCACCGGGCTACGAGCAGTACTTC. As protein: CASSSPPGYEQYF.

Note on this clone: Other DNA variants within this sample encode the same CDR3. CDR3 in amino acids: CASSLDGNSYNEQFF. The DNA of the CDR3 is TGTGCCAGCAGCTTAGACGGGAACTCCTACAATGAGCAGTTCTTC. This chain joins TRBV5-5 and TRBJ2-1, with a tentative D call TRBD2 (5 bases). Germline V gene sequence: CDR1 SGHKS, CDR2 YYEKEE (reference sequence). V was clipped by 2 bases and J by 0 bases, with 9 bases between them. The CDR3 has 15 residues.

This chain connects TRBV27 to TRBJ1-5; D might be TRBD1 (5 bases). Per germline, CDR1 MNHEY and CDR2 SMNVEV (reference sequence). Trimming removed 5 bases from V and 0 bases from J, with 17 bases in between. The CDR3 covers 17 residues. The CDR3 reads CASSPTNRPYSNQPQHF. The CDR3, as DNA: TGTGCCAGCAGTCCTACTAACAGGCCGTATAGCAATCAGCCCCAGCATTTT.

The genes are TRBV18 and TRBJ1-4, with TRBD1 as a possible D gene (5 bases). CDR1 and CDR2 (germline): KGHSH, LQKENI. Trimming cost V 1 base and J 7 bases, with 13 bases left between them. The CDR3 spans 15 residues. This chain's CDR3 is CASSPQGFGGEKLFF. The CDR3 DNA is TGTGCCAGCTCACCACAGGGGTTTGGTGGTGAAAAACTGTTTTTT.

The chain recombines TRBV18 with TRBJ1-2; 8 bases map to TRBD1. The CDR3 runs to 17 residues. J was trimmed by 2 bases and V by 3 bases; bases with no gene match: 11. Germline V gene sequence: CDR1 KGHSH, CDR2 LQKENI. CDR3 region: CASSPRGPRIPNYGYTF. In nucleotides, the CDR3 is TGTGCCAGCTCACCCAGGGGGCCTCGGATTCCAAACTATGGCTACACCTTC. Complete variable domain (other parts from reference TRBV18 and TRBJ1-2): NAGVMQNPRHLVRRRGQEARLRCSPMKGHSHVYWYRQLPEEGLKFMVYLQKENIIDESGMPKERFSAEFPKEGPSILRIQQVVRGDSAAYFCASSPRGPRIPNYGYTFGSGTRLTVV.

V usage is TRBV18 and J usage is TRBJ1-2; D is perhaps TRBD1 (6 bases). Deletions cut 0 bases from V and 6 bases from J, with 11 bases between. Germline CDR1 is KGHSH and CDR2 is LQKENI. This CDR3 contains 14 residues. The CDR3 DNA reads TGTGCCAGCTCACCACCCACAGGGCCACATGGCTACACCTTC. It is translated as CASSPPTGPHGYTF.

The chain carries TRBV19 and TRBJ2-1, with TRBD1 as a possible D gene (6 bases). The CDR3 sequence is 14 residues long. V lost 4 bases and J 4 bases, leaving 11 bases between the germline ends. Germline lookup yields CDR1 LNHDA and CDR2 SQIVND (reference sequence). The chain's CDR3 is CASSTHRVYNEQFF. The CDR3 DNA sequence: TGTGCCAGTAGTACCCACAGGGTTTACAATGAGCAGTTCTTC.

The CDR3 is CASSAGQGVNQPQHF. Here the CDR3 DNA reads TGTGCCAGCAGTGCGGGACAGGGGGTTAATCAGCCCCAGCATTTT. The chain uses TRBV28 and TRBJ1-5, with 11 bases fitting TRBD1. CDR1 and CDR2 (germline): MDHEN, SYDVKM. J gave up 4 bases and V 5 bases, and 4 bases lay outside the gene matches. CDR3 length equals 15 residues.

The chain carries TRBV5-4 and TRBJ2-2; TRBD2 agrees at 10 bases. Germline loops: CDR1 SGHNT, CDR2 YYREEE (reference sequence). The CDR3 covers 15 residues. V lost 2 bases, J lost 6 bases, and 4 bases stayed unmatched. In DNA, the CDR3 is TGTGCCAGCAGCTTAGCGGGAGGGCCCGCCGGGGAGCTGTTTTTT. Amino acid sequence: CASSLAGGPAGELFF.

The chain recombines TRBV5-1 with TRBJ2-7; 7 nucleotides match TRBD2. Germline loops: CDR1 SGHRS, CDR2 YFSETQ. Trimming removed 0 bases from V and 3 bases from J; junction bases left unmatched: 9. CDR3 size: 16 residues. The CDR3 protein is CASSLVRGRDFYEQYF. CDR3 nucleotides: TGCGCCAGCAGCTTGGTTCGCGGGAGAGATTTCTACGAGCAGTACTTC.

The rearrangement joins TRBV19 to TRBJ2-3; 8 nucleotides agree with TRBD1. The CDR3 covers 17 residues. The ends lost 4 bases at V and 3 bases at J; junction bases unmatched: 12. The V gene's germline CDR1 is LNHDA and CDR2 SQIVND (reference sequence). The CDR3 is CASSSKRQGRSTDTQYF. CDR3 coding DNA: TGTGCCAGTAGTAGCAAACGACAGGGGCGGAGTACAGATACGCAGTATTTT.

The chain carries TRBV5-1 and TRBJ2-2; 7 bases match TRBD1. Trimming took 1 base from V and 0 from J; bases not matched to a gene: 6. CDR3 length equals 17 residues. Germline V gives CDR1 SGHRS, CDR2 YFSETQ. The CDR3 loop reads CASSLNPQGANTGELFF. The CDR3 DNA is TGCGCCAGCAGCTTGAATCCCCAGGGGGCGAACACCGGGGAGCTGTTTTTT.

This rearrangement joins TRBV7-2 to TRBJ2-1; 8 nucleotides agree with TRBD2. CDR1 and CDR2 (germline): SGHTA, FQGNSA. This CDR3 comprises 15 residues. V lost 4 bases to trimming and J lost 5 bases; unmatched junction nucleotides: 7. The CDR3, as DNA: TGTGCCAGCAGCTACTACACTAGCGGTAACAATGAGCAGTTCTTC. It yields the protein CASSYYTSGNNEQFF.

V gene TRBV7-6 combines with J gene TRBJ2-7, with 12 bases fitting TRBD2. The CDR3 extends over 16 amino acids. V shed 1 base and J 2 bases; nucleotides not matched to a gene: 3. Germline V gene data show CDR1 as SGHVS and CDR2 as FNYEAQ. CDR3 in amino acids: CASSLGGLAGTYEQYF. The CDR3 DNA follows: TGTGCCAGCAGCTTAGGCGGACTAGCGGGGACCTACGAGCAGTACTTC. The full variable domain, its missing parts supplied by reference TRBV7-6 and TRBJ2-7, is GAGVSQSPRYKVTKRGQDVALRCDPISGHVSLYWYRQALGQGPEFLTYFNYEAQQDKSGLPNDRFSAERPEGSISTLTIQRTEQRDSAMYRCASSLGGLAGTYEQYFGPGTRLTVT.

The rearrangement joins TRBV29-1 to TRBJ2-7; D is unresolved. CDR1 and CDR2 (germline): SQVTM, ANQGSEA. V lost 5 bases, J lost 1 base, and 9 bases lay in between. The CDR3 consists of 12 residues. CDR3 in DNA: TGCAGCGTTTCGGGTCCGTCCTACGAGCAGTACTTC. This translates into CSVSGPSYEQYF.

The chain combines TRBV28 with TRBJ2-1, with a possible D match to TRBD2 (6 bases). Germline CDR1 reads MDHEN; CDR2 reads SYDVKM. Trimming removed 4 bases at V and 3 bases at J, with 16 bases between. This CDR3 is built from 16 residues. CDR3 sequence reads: CASSSSGPKNYNEQFF. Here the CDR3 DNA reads TGTGCCAGCAGTTCGAGCGGGCCTAAGAACTACAATGAGCAGTTCTTC.

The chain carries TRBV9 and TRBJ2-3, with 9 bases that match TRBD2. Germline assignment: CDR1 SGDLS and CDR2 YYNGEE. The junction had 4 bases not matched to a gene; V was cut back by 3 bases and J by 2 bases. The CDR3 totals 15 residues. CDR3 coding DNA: TGTGCCAGCAGCGGATTAGCGGGAGACACAGATACGCAGTATTTT. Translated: CASSGLAGDTDTQYF.

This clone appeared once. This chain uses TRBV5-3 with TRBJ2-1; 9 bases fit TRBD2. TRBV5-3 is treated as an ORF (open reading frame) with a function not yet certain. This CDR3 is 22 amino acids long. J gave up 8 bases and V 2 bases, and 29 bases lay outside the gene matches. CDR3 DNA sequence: TGTGCCAGAAGCTTAATCTGGTCTAGCGGGATACTTACAGCTCCTACAGGGGATGAGCAGTTCTTC. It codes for CARSLIWSSGILTAPTGDEQFF.